The present T cell receptor (beta chain) was sequenced within a study of blood T cells in healthy people across ages. PBMCs were isolated at a quantity of at least 6.5 million per sample. The second PCR ran about 6 to 12 cycles with a sample-barcoded 5' primer and J-beta primers. TCRdb processed the 5' RACE reads anew with MiXCR; each CDR3 protein has one entry. The data hold under 700,000 distinct CDR3 sequences, with 20% to 30% observed a single time. V shed 5 bases, J shed 5 bases, and the junction held 2 bases outside the gene matches. This CDR3 contains 13 residues. Looked up from germline, CDR1 is MNHEY and CDR2 is SVGEGT. This clonotype was seen only a few times. These same data were also listed under a study on T cells of mothers and their children. That paper adds: Researchers report slightly higher, though non-significant, overlap in related mother-child pairs than in unrelated pairs.

This receptor was taken from a boy between 10 and 17 years old in good health. V usage is TRBV6-2 or TRBV6-3 and J usage is TRBJ2-7; 11 nucleotides line up with TRBD2. The sample consisted of blood. For the CDR3, the DNA is TGTGCCAGCAGTGGGACTAGCGGCGACGAGCAGTACTTC. Its protein is CASSGTSGDEQYF.